The 3 T cell receptor beta chains in this list originate from one sample, sequenced in a study of T cell responses to AZD1222 COVID-19 vaccine. Sequencing was performed with immunoSEQ multiplex PCR; in TCRdb, only in-frame clones are kept and a portion is missing. The profile shows 90,000 to 120,000 clones, over 80% of them singletons. The sequenced sample was peripheral blood, obtained 28 days after the second AZD1222 dose. The receptors shown here come from an adult who received the AZD1222 COVID-19 vaccine.

The rearrangement links TRBV20-1 to TRBJ2-7, with D uncertain. CDR3 length: 12 residues. Trimming took off 3 bases at V and 2 bases at J, with 8 bases between the two ends. Germline V gene sequence: CDR1 DFQATT, CDR2 SNEGSKA (reference sequence). The CDR3 DNA reads as TGCAGTGCTAGTGCCCTTGCCTACGAGCAGTACTTC. Its protein is CSASALAYEQYF.

V gene TRBV6-1 combines with J gene TRBJ1-1; TRBD1 is a possible D gene (5 bases). V dropped 2 bases and J dropped 10 bases, with 20 bases sitting between them. CDR1 and CDR2 from the germline V gene are MNHNS and SASEGT. The CDR3 is made up of 15 amino acids. DNA for the CDR3: TGTGCCAGCAGTGAAACTAACTCTCGGGACGGACGAGCTTTCTTT. Its protein is CASSETNSRDGRAFF.

CDR3 sequence: CASSQRHSATNEKLFF. CDR3 nucleotides: TGTGCCAGCAGCCAACGGCATAGTGCAACTAATGAAAAACTGTTTTTT. This chain joins TRBV3-1 (or the pseudogene TRBV3-2) and TRBJ1-4; the D is unclear. CDR3 length: 16 residues. The V end lost 2 bases, the J end lost 0 bases, and 10 bases lay between the germline ends. Germline loops: CDR1 LGHDT, CDR2 YNNKEL (reference sequence).